Presented here are 30 T cell receptor beta chains from one specimen sequenced in a study of blood T cell repertoires in COVID-19. The repertoire was sequenced with immunoSEQ multiplex PCR; TCRdb's copy has only in-frame clones and lacks some. The sample carries around 230,000 clones, about nine tenths recorded once. The sequencing sample was made of peripheral blood. These receptors were taken from a man in his fifties or sixties with COVID-19, enrolled during active disease.

The chain combines TRBV15 with TRBJ2-3; D call uncertain. V was pared by 2 bases and J by 0 bases, with 12 bases between. From germline, CDR1 is LNHNV and CDR2 YYDKDF (reference sequence). The length of the CDR3 is 16 residues. CDR3 sequence (DNA): TGTGCCACCAGCAGACCAGGATCCCTTAGCACAGATACGCAGTATTTT. Encoded protein: CATSRPGSLSTDTQYF.

The V gene is TRBV11-2, the J gene TRBJ2-5; unclear D gene. The V gene lost 3 bases and the J gene lost 6 bases, with 11 bases spanning the gap. The CDR3 consists of 13 residues. The germline V gene encodes CDR1 SGHAT and CDR2 FQNNGV. The CDR3 coding sequence is TGTGCCAGCAGCTTCAATAGCACGCAGACCCAGTACTTC. It specifies CASSFNSTQTQYF.

The genes are TRBV2 and TRBJ2-7; no reliable D call. Germline values: CDR1 SNHLY, CDR2 FYNNEI. V was clipped by 0 bases and J by 3 bases, with 9 bases between them. The CDR3 sequence is 14 residues long. CDR3 region: CASSEAGLNYEQYF. CDR3 bases: TGTGCCAGCAGTGAAGCGGGCCTGAACTACGAGCAGTACTTC.

The chain recombines TRBV7-6 with TRBJ2-1, with TRBD2 identical over 15 bases. Germline loops: CDR1 SGHVS, CDR2 FNYEAQ. The CDR3 has 15 amino acids. Trimming at V came to 5 bases and at J to 9 bases, leaving 5 bases not matched to a gene. In DNA form, the CDR3 reads TGTGCCAGCAGCCCTAGGACTAGCGGGGGGGGTGAGCAGTTCTTC. It encodes CASSPRTSGGGEQFF.

The chain has TRBV7-9 and TRBJ2-7, with 7 bases identical to TRBD2. The germline V gene encodes CDR1 SEHNR and CDR2 FQNEAQ (reference sequence). The CDR3 totals 15 residues. The trim removed 0 bases at V and 1 base at J, leaving 3 bases unmatched. CDR3 sequence reads: CASSLAGGPSYEQYF. CDR3 DNA: TGTGCCAGCAGCTTAGCGGGAGGGCCGTCCTACGAGCAGTACTTC.

The chain joins TRBV27 to TRBJ2-1, with 9 nucleotides matching TRBD2. This CDR3 contains 15 residues. The V gene end was trimmed by 3 bases and the J gene end by 7 bases; junction bases not matched to a gene: 7. Germline V gene data show CDR1 as MNHEY and CDR2 as SMNVEV (reference sequence). CDR3 loop: CASSFLAGKANEQFF. DNA of the CDR3: TGTGCCAGCAGTTTTCTAGCGGGAAAGGCAAATGAGCAGTTCTTC.

This clone came up a few times. The chain joins TRBV30 to TRBJ1-2, with D perhaps matching TRBD1 (6 bases). V lost 4 bases and J lost 0, with 12 bases in between. The CDR3 is made up of 14 amino acids. Germline V gene data show CDR1 as GTSNPN and CDR2 as SVGIG (reference sequence). The CDR3 bases are TGTGCCTGGACTCAGGACAGCTCTAACTATGGCTACACCTTC. Its protein product is CAWTQDSSNYGYTF.

V and J are TRBV7-8 and TRBJ2-3; no definite D call. The V and J ends lost 2 bases and 4 bases respectively, with 13 bases between them. CDR1 SGHVS and CDR2 FQNEAQ come from the germline V gene. This CDR3 contains 15 residues. The CDR3 nucleotides read TGTGCCAGCAGCTTAAAAATGGAGAGCGCAGATACGCAGTATTTT. Translating gives CASSLKMESADTQYF.

This clone was seen only a few times. The chain recombines TRBV11-1 with TRBJ2-1; 13 bases fit TRBD2. Germline V gene lookup returns CDR1 SGHAT and CDR2 FQDESV (reference sequence). The CDR3 covers 13 residues. The trim removed 7 bases at V and 9 bases at J, leaving 3 bases unmatched. The CDR3 DNA sequence: TGTGCCAGCAAACTAGCGGGGGGGACTGAGCAGTTCTTC. This codes for CASKLAGGTEQFF. The whole variable domain, remainder taken from reference TRBV11-1 and TRBJ2-1, is EAEVAQSPRYKITEKSQAVAFWCDPISGHATLYWYRQILGQGPELLVQFQDESVVDDSQLPKDRFSAERLKGVDSTLKIQPAELGDSAMYLCASKLAGGTEQFFGPGTRLTVL.

The chain is built from TRBV18 and TRBJ2-5; 10 nucleotides align to TRBD1. CDR3 size: 14 residues. V was pared by 6 bases and J by 4 bases, with 5 bases of the junction left unmatched. CDR1 and CDR2 (germline): KGHSH, LQKENI. CDR3 nucleotide sequence: TGTGCCAGCTCGTGGGACAGGGGCGGAGAGACCCAGTACTTC. Amino acids: CASSWDRGGETQYF.

The chain links TRBV7-6 to TRBJ2-3; TRBD2 matches at 12 bases. The ends lost 5 bases at V and 4 bases at J; junction bases unmatched: 7. Germline CDR1 SGHVS, CDR2 FNYEAQ. This CDR3 region has 16 residues. CDR3 region: CASSVLAGGRADTQYF. CDR3 sequence (DNA): TGTGCCAGCAGCGTACTAGCGGGAGGTAGGGCAGATACGCAGTATTTT.

CDR3 region: CASSSTGQGNYGYTF. The CDR3 DNA sequence: TGTGCCAGCAGCTCCACGGGACAGGGCAACTATGGCTACACCTTC. The chain uses TRBV7-3 and TRBJ1-2; 9 bases fit TRBD1. Losses at the gene ends were 4 bases for V and 2 bases for J; bases not matched to a gene: 5. Germline V gene lookup returns CDR1 SGHTA and CDR2 FQGTGA. The CDR3 is made up of 15 amino acids.

Only one count was recorded for this clone. The rearrangement links TRBV27 to TRBJ2-7; the match to TRBD2 covers 10 bases. The V gene end was trimmed by 1 base and the J gene end by 2 bases; junction bases not matched to a gene: 5. The V gene's germline CDR1 is MNHEY and CDR2 SMNVEV (reference sequence). This CDR3 is 16 amino acids long. DNA of the CDR3: TGTGCCAGCAGTTTATACATAGCGGGAGGAACCTACGAGCAGTACTTC. Its translation is CASSLYIAGGTYEQYF.

The genes are TRBV4-2 and TRBJ2-5; a possible D gene is TRBD2 (6 bases). The CDR3 is 17 amino acids. Germline assignment: CDR1 LGHNA and CDR2 YNFKEQ. Trimming removed 1 base at V and 0 bases at J, with 15 bases between. The CDR3 DNA reads TGTGCCAGCAGCCAAGGTGGGTCTAGCGCCTACCAAGAGACCCAGTACTTC. It codes for CASSQGGSSAYQETQYF.

J is TRBJ2-6 and V is TRBV2; TRBD1 aligns across 9 bases. The trim removed 11 bases at V and 1 base at J, leaving 9 bases unmatched. Germline CDR1 SNHLY, CDR2 FYNNEI. This CDR3 has 16 residues. CDR3 in amino acids: CAGSGTGMSGANVLTF. In nucleotides, the CDR3 is TGTGCCGGATCCGGGACAGGGATGTCTGGGGCCAACGTCCTGACTTTC.

The chain carries TRBV7-3 and TRBJ2-7; tentative D call: TRBD2 (6 bases). Germline V CDR1 and CDR2: SGHTA, FQGTGA. CDR3 length: 15 residues. V was cut by 1 base and J by 0 bases, with 10 bases left in between. The CDR3: CASSLNGGASYEQYF. DNA of the CDR3: TGTGCCAGCAGCTTAAACGGAGGGGCCTCCTACGAGCAGTACTTC.

The CDR3 region is CASSRGQGPFANTGELFF. Written as DNA, the CDR3 is TGTGCCAGCAGCCGGGGACAGGGCCCGTTCGCGAACACCGGGGAGCTGTTTTTT. The chain joins TRBV27 to TRBJ2-2; 9 nucleotides agree with TRBD1. J lost 0 bases, V lost 6 bases, and 11 bases had no gene match. This CDR3 spans 18 amino acids. Per germline, CDR1 MNHEY and CDR2 SMNVEV (reference sequence).

CDR3 residues: CASSTRTGEWDEQYF. CDR3 nucleotide sequence: TGTGCCAGCAGCACTCGGACAGGGGAGTGGGACGAGCAGTACTTC. The chain recombines TRBV28 with TRBJ2-7, with 9 bases that match TRBD1. In germline, CDR1 is MDHEN, CDR2 SYDVKM. This CDR3 has 15 residues. Unmatched junction bases numbered 11, after V lost 6 bases and J lost 5 bases. Drawing the rest from reference TRBV28 and TRBJ2-7, the complete variable domain is DVKVTQSSRYLVKRTGEKVFLECVQDMDHENMFWYRQDPGLGLRLIYFSYDVKMKEKGDIPEGYSVSREKKERFSLILESASTNQTSMYLCASSTRTGEWDEQYFGPGTRLTVT.

The chain is built from TRBV5-1 and TRBJ2-7; TRBD2 aligns across 13 bases. This CDR3 contains 16 residues. V shed 4 bases and J 3 bases; nucleotides not matched to a gene: 7. The germline CDR1 and CDR2 sequences are SGHRS and YFSETQ. The CDR3 DNA reads as TGCGCCAGCAGCCCGTGGACTAGCGGGGGCGACTACGAGCAGTACTTC. It codes for CASSPWTSGGDYEQYF.

The table lists this clone with a count of one. This chain joins TRBV18 and TRBJ1-2, with 9 bases aligning to TRBD1. The CDR3 totals 14 residues. J was trimmed by 2 bases and V by 5 bases; bases with no gene match: 3. The germline gives CDR1 KGHSH, CDR2 LQKENI. CDR3 nucleotides: TGTGCCAGCTCATCGGGACAGGGCAACTATGGCTACACCTTC. It codes for CASSSGQGNYGYTF. The variable domain in full, completed from reference TRBV18 and TRBJ1-2, reads NAGVMQNPRHLVRRRGQEARLRCSPMKGHSHVYWYRQLPEEGLKFMVYLQKENIIDESGMPKERFSAEFPKEGPSILRIQQVVRGDSAAYFCASSSGQGNYGYTFGSGTRLTVV.

The chain recombines TRBV7-3 with TRBJ2-2, with 9 bases identical to TRBD2. The CDR3 is 15 residues long. Germline V gives CDR1 SGHTA, CDR2 FQGTGA. V lost 2 bases, J lost 5 bases, and 3 bases stayed unmatched. The CDR3 loop is CASSLGGRGTGELFF. For the CDR3, the DNA is TGTGCCAGCAGCTTAGGCGGGAGGGGTACCGGGGAGCTGTTTTTT.

The chain uses TRBV18 and TRBJ2-1, with 10 bases lining up with TRBD2. Germline trimming cut 4 bases from V and 9 bases from J; bases unmatched to any gene: 9. CDR1 KGHSH and CDR2 LQKENI come from the germline V gene. The CDR3 has 15 residues. CDR3 nucleotides: TGTGCCAGCTCACTAAAACTAGCGGGAAAGGGTGAGCAGTTCTTC. This codes for CASSLKLAGKGEQFF.

The rearrangement links TRBV3-1 (or the pseudogene TRBV3-2) to TRBJ2-7, with a tentative D call TRBD2 (6 bases). The CDR3 has 14 amino acids. Germline CDR1 and CDR2: LGHDT and YNNKEL (reference sequence). Trimming took off 3 bases at V and 4 bases at J, with 13 bases between the two ends. CDR3 coding DNA: TGTGCCAGCAGCCAGGGGGGTTTGAGTTACGAGCAGTACTTC. Translated, it gives CASSQGGLSYEQYF.

The V call is TRBV7-2, the J call TRBJ1-5; TRBD1 matches at 7 bases. Trimming took 5 bases from V and 7 from J; bases not matched to a gene: 11. CDR1 is SGHTA, CDR2 FQGNSA, per germline. The CDR3 consists of 15 residues. CDR3 DNA: TGTGCCAGCAGCACGATCGACAGGGAGAGCCAGCCCCAGCATTTT. Its protein product is CASSTIDRESQPQHF.

The J gene is TRBJ2-1, the V gene TRBV19, with D possibly TRBD1 on 5 matching bases. The V and J ends lost 3 bases and 2 bases respectively, with 14 bases between them. The CDR3 spans 16 residues. The V gene's germline CDR1 is LNHDA and CDR2 SQIVND (reference sequence). CDR3 in DNA: TGTGCCAGTAGTATCGAATCAGGGTACCCCTACAATGAGCAGTTCTTC. Translated, it gives CASSIESGYPYNEQFF.

This sequence joins TRBV5-8 and TRBJ1-2; no reliable D call. Germline assignment: CDR1 SGHTS and CDR2 YDEGEE. Deletions cut 4 bases from V and 2 bases from J, with 15 bases between. The CDR3 length is 15 residues. The CDR3 is CASSKRASENYGYTF. CDR3 in DNA: TGTGCCAGCAGCAAGAGAGCTAGTGAGAACTATGGCTACACCTTC. Complete variable domain (other parts from reference TRBV5-8 and TRBJ1-2): EAGVTQSPTHLIKTRGQQATLRCSPISGHTSVYWYQQALGLGLQFLLWYDEGEERNRGNFPPRFSGRQFPNYSSELNVNALELEDSALYLCASSKRASENYGYTFGSGTRLTVV.

In the case of this clone: Other DNA sequences of this sample code for an identical CDR3. The chain joins TRBV7-9 to TRBJ1-4, with 8 bases lining up with TRBD1. CDR1 and CDR2 (germline): SEHNR, FQNEAQ (reference sequence). Germline trimming cut 5 bases from V and 2 bases from J; bases unmatched to any gene: 1. This CDR3 contains 14 residues. The CDR3 bases are TGTGCCAGCAGCAGGACAGGGACTAATGAAAAACTGTTTTTT. Amino acid sequence: CASSRTGTNEKLFF. The variable domain in full, with the rest retrieved from reference TRBV7-9 and TRBJ1-4, is DTGVSQNPRHKITKRGQNVTFRCDPISEHNRLYWYRQTLGQGPEFLTYFQNEAQLEKSRLLSDRFSAERPKGSFSTLEIQRTEQGDSAMYLCASSRTGTNEKLFFGSGTQLSVL.

This chain uses TRBV20-1 with TRBJ2-2; the match to TRBD1 covers 7 bases. The CDR3 extends over 16 amino acids. Germline V CDR1 and CDR2: DFQATT, SNEGSKA (reference sequence). Trimming cost V 3 bases and J 3 bases; bases outside gene matches: 10. The CDR3 nucleotides read TGCAGTGCTAGTCCGGGACAGCTATGGGACACCGGGGAGCTGTTTTTT. As protein: CSASPGQLWDTGELFF.

The V and J genes are TRBV19 and TRBJ2-2; D remains ambiguous. This CDR3 spans 14 amino acids. The germline V and J ends were trimmed by 6 bases and 1 base, with 9 bases remaining between them. The V gene's germline CDR1 is LNHDA and CDR2 SQIVND (reference sequence). The CDR3 nucleotides are TGTGCCAGTAGAGCAGGATTGAACACCGGGGAGCTGTTTTTT. This sequence encodes CASRAGLNTGELFF.

The rearrangement joins TRBV7-4 to TRBJ2-6; D perhaps matches TRBD1 (6 bases). Germline V gives CDR1 SGHVT, CDR2 SQSDAQ. This CDR3 region has 19 residues. Trimming removed 7 bases at V and 2 bases at J, with 24 bases between. CDR3 loop: CASNPQAARTEAGANVLTF. Here the CDR3 DNA reads TGTGCCAGCAACCCACAGGCTGCCAGGACAGAGGCTGGGGCCAACGTCCTGACTTTC.